The 29 T cell receptor beta chains below were found in one sample sequenced in a study of T cells after yellow fever vaccination. In TCRdb, the 5' RACE reads were re-called with MiXCR into one record per CDR3 protein. The repertoire holds approximately 340,000 distinct CDR3 sequences, with 8.7% as singletons. The sample in question was PBMCs, obtained on the day of the first yellow fever vaccination. These receptors were taken from a man between 18 and 35 years old who received the YFV17D yellow fever vaccine.

This clonotype was seen a handful of times. V and J are TRBV4-2 and TRBJ1-1; D is ambiguous. The ends were cut back, 2 bases at V and 1 base at J, with 8 bases in the middle. The germline CDR1 and CDR2 sequences are LGHNA and YNFKEQ. CDR3 length: 14 residues. CDR3 sequence: CASSQLDGNTEAFF. Here the CDR3 DNA reads TGTGCCAGCAGCCAATTGGATGGGAACACTGAAGCTTTCTTT.

The table lists this clonotype with a few counts. The chain recombines TRBV5-1 with TRBJ1-2, with a weak D call TRBD1 (5 bases). The CDR3 is 14 amino acids. V was pared by 0 bases and J by 5 bases, with 11 bases between. Germline CDR1 is SGHRS and CDR2 is YFSETQ. CDR3 sequence: CASSLGGEGYGYTF. CDR3 bases: TGCGCCAGCAGCTTGGGGGGGGAAGGATATGGCTACACCTTC.

For this clonotype: Because the CDR3 is missing its conserved closing phenylalanine or tryptophan, this is likely a read error. V usage is TRBV7-2 and J usage is TRBJ2-3; D possibly corresponds to TRBD2 (5 bases). Trimming shortened V by 6 bases and J by 4 bases, and 11 bases separated the two germline ends. Germline V lookup: CDR1 SGHTA, CDR2 FQGNSA. This CDR3 comprises 13 residues. The CDR3 sequence: CASSFRGADTQYL. The CDR3 DNA follows: TGTGCCAGCAGTTTCCGGGGTGCAGATACGCAGTATCTT.

The chain combines TRBV21-1 with TRBJ2-7; the DNA was not used to check the table's D call, TRBD1. TRBV21-1 counts as a pseudogene. The CDR3 sequence is 17 residues long. The CDR3 here is CASSTPGQGLKSYEQYV. The CDR3 region has the DNA TGTGCCAGCAGCACACCGGGACAGGGCCTGAAATCCTACGAGCAGTACGTC.

A few counts support this clonotype. The V gene is TRBV20-1, the J gene TRBJ2-5; D is unresolved. V was clipped by 4 bases and J by 5 bases, with 5 bases between them. Germline V lookup: CDR1 DFQATT, CDR2 SNEGSKA (reference sequence). This CDR3 spans 10 amino acids. Here the CDR3 reads CSAKRETQYF. The CDR3 DNA reads as TGCAGTGCTAAGAGGGAGACCCAGTACTTC.

This clonotype was picked up a small number of times. The chain links TRBV28 to TRBJ1-2; D not resolved. The germline gives CDR1 MDHEN, CDR2 SYDVKM. Trimming removed 5 bases from V and 7 bases from J, with 8 bases in between. The CDR3 consists of 11 residues. CDR3 DNA sequence: TGTGCCAGCAGTGACGTCTCTGGCTACACCTTC. It specifies CASSDVSGYTF.

This sequence joins TRBV25-1 and TRBJ2-6, with D tentatively TRBD2 (5 bases). V lost 4 bases and J lost 3, with 16 bases in between. Germline V gene data show CDR1 as MGHDK and CDR2 as SYGVNS. The CDR3 totals 17 residues. The CDR3 is CASSASGVLVGANVLTF. In nucleotides, the CDR3 is TGTGCCAGCAGTGCCTCCGGGGTCCTGGTTGGGGCCAACGTCCTGACTTTC.

This clonotype was counted a few times. The V and J genes are TRBV19 and TRBJ1-1, with 9 positions matching TRBD1. V lost 5 bases, J lost 2 bases, and 6 bases stayed unmatched. This CDR3 contains 15 residues. The germline CDR1 and CDR2 sequences are LNHDA and SQIVND (reference sequence). CDR3 loop: CASSASDRGNTEAFF. The CDR3 DNA follows: TGTGCCAGTAGTGCCTCGGACAGGGGCAACACTGAAGCTTTCTTT.

This clonotype was counted between two and nine times. The genes are TRBV20-1 and TRBJ2-5; D is ambiguous. V lost 0 bases, J lost 5 bases, and 10 bases lay in between. Germline lookup yields CDR1 DFQATT and CDR2 SNEGSKA (reference sequence). The CDR3 length is 13 residues. The CDR3 region has the DNA TGCAGTGCTAGAGATTTGTTCAGGGAGACCCAGTACTTC. Translating gives CSARDLFRETQYF.

The rearrangement links TRBV7-2 to TRBJ2-7, with D unresolved. Looked up from germline, CDR1 is SGHTA and CDR2 is FQGNSA. V shed 4 bases and J shed 1 base, with 8 bases lying between them. The CDR3 has 13 residues. CDR3 residues: CASSSPQSYEQYF. DNA for the CDR3: TGTGCCAGCAGCTCCCCGCAGTCCTACGAGCAGTACTTC.

The chain employs TRBV7-6 and TRBJ1-5, with a tentative D call TRBD1 (5 bases). The V gene's germline CDR1 is SGHVS and CDR2 FNYEAQ. This CDR3 region has 15 residues. Trimming stripped 0 bases from V and 7 bases from J, with 13 bases between. CDR3 sequence (DNA): TGTGCCAGCAGCTTAGCGGCGGTGGGGGTGCAGCCCCAGCATTTT. It yields the protein CASSLAAVGVQPQHF.

This clonotype was seen a few times. The chain employs TRBV7-2 and TRBJ1-6, with D hard to call. The length of the CDR3 is 14 residues. Germline V gene sequence: CDR1 SGHTA, CDR2 FQGNSA. Trimming stripped 8 bases from V and 7 bases from J, with 15 bases between. The CDR3 nucleotides read TGTGCCAGCGATGGGTCCGGACGAAATTCACCCCTCCACTTT. Protein: CASDGSGRNSPLHF.

This clonotype was observed a handful of times. The rearrangement links TRBV6-2 or TRBV6-3 to TRBJ1-5, with D possibly matching TRBD1 (5 bases). This CDR3 comprises 12 residues. Germline CDR1 reads MNHEY; CDR2 reads SVGEGT. Trimming cost V 4 bases and J 5 bases, with 6 bases left between them. This chain's CDR3 is CASSFRDQPQHF. In DNA form, the CDR3 reads TGTGCCAGCAGTTTCAGGGATCAGCCCCAGCATTTT.

This chain links TRBV15 with TRBJ2-7; D assignment may be TRBD1 or TRBD2 (5 bases each). Trimming took 3 bases from V and 4 from J, leaving 16 bases between them. CDR1 is LNHNV, CDR2 YYDKDF, per germline (reference sequence). This CDR3 region has 15 residues. CDR3 DNA sequence: TGTGCCACCAGCAGCCTACGGGACGGTAGATACGAGCAGTACTTC. Amino acids: CATSSLRDGRYEQYF.

This chain connects TRBV5-1 to TRBJ2-5, with a weak D call TRBD1 (6 bases). The germline gives CDR1 SGHRS, CDR2 YFSETQ. The CDR3 runs 14 residues. Trimming took 7 bases from V and 3 from J, leaving 16 bases between them. CDR3 DNA sequence: TGCGCCAGCTCTGAACAGGGAAGTGAAGAGACCCAGTACTTC. Residues: CASSEQGSEETQYF.

In its sample, this clonotype was seen a few times. This chain connects TRBV4-3 to TRBJ2-5; a possible D gene is TRBD2 (6 bases). The CDR3 has 16 residues. The germline V gene encodes CDR1 LGHNA and CDR2 YSLEER. V was clipped by 4 bases and J by 3 bases, with 18 bases between them. The chain's CDR3 is CASSPEEGVGEETQYF. The CDR3 DNA follows: TGCGCCAGCAGCCCCGAGGAGGGCGTCGGTGAAGAGACCCAGTACTTC.

This clonotype came up many times. The V and J genes are TRBV4-1 and TRBJ1-5; D perhaps matches TRBD1 (6 bases). The V end lost 3 bases, the J end lost 5 bases, and 11 bases lay between the germline ends. In germline, CDR1 is MGHRA, CDR2 YSYEKL. CDR3 length: 14 amino acids. CDR3 in DNA: TGCGCCAGCAGCCAGACAGGCTTCGATCAGCCCCAGCATTTT. Residues: CASSQTGFDQPQHF.

This clonotype has at least ten counts. V usage is TRBV4-2 and J usage is TRBJ1-2; weak D call: TRBD1 (5 bases). The V and J ends lost 0 bases and 13 bases respectively, with 18 bases between them. Germline lookup yields CDR1 LGHNA and CDR2 YNFKEQ. This CDR3 spans 14 amino acids. CDR3 amino acids: CASSQDLMGEQVTF. Here the CDR3 DNA reads TGTGCCAGCAGCCAAGATCTGATGGGGGAACAAGTCACCTTC.

This clonotype was counted ten times or more. This chain links TRBV5-1 with TRBJ1-5, with D unresolved. The CDR3 length is 14 residues. Trimming removed 2 bases at V and 0 bases at J, with 6 bases between. Germline V gene data show CDR1 as SGHRS and CDR2 as YFSETQ. In DNA form, the CDR3 reads TGCGCCAGCAGCTTTGGGGATAGCAATCAGCCCCAGCATTTT. Translation: CASSFGDSNQPQHF. The full variable domain, completed using reference TRBV5-1 and TRBJ1-5, is KAGVTQTPRYLIKTRGQQVTLSCSPISGHRSVSWYQQTPGQGLQFLFEYFSETQRNKGNFPGRFSGRQFSNSRSEMNVSTLELGDSALYLCASSFGDSNQPQHFGDGTRLSIL.

This sequence joins TRBV6-5 and TRBJ2-5; D is ambiguous. CDR3 length: 13 amino acids. The ends were cut back, 2 bases at V and 3 bases at J, with 7 bases in the middle. Germline-derived CDR1 and CDR2 are MNHEY and SVGAGI. CDR3 in DNA: TGTGCCAGCAGTTACGACCAGAAAGAGACCCAGTACTTC. Translation: CASSYDQKETQYF.

V is TRBV20-1 and J is TRBJ1-5; unclear D gene. Trimming took off 6 bases at V and 6 bases at J, with 21 bases between the two ends. Germline lookup yields CDR1 DFQATT and CDR2 SNEGSKA (reference sequence). The CDR3 is 15 residues long. This chain's CDR3 is CSADTLAGGRQPQHF. The CDR3 DNA reads TGCAGTGCCGATACCTTAGCGGGAGGGCGTCAGCCCCAGCATTTT.

The CDR3 bases are TGTGCCAGCAGCCAAGCGGCCGGGGGGTCTACCTACAATGAGCAGTTCTTC. It is translated as CASSQAAGGSTYNEQFF. The chain has TRBV3-1 and TRBJ2-1; 7 bases align to TRBD2. The V gene's germline CDR1 is LGHDT and CDR2 YNNKEL (reference sequence). CDR3 length: 17 amino acids. Trimming removed 1 base from V and 2 bases from J; junction bases left unmatched: 8.

This clonotype has only a few counts. V gene TRBV18 combines with J gene TRBJ1-5; D gene uncertain. The germline gives CDR1 KGHSH, CDR2 LQKENI. The CDR3 is made up of 14 amino acids. V was shortened by 2 bases and J by 5 bases, with 10 bases between the two germline ends. The CDR3 loop is CASSPSGRDQPQHF. DNA of the CDR3: TGTGCCAGCTCACCATCTGGCCGGGATCAGCCCCAGCATTTT.

The chain combines TRBV3-1 with TRBJ1-2, with 9 nucleotides matching TRBD1. With V trimmed by 6 bases and J by 2 bases, 4 bases remained unmatched. Germline V gene sequence: CDR1 LGHDT, CDR2 YNNKEL (reference sequence). This CDR3 comprises 14 residues. CDR3 residues: CASRTGGSNYGYTF. Written as DNA, the CDR3 is TGTGCCAGCAGAACAGGGGGCTCCAACTATGGCTACACCTTC. The full variable domain, in which reference TRBV3-1 and TRBJ1-2 provide the parts outside the CDR3, is DTAVSQTPKYLVTQMGNDKSIKCEQNLGHDTMYWYKQDSKKFLKIMFSYNNKELIINETVPNRFSPKSPDKAHLNLHINSLELGDSAVYFCASRTGGSNYGYTFGSGTRLTVV.

At least ten counts were recorded for this clonotype. The chain uses TRBV7-2 and TRBJ2-2; D is uncertain. The CDR3 runs 14 residues. Trimming took off 2 bases at V and 6 bases at J, with 10 bases between the two ends. Germline CDR1 and CDR2: SGHTA and FQGNSA. CDR3 DNA: TGTGCCAGCAGCTTAAAAATCCCCCCCGGGGAGCTGTTTTTT. Encoded protein: CASSLKIPPGELFF.

The chain has TRBV5-1 and TRBJ1-2; no clear D. Germline lookup yields CDR1 SGHRS and CDR2 YFSETQ. V dropped 0 bases and J dropped 4 bases, with 16 bases sitting between them. The CDR3 extends over 16 amino acids. CDR3: CASSLEYRVFPYGYTF. The CDR3 DNA sequence: TGCGCCAGCAGCTTGGAATATCGGGTCTTCCCCTATGGCTACACCTTC.

This clonotype was picked up many times. The chain has TRBV7-6 and TRBJ1-1; possibly TRBD1 for D (6 bases). The germline V gene encodes CDR1 SGHVS and CDR2 FNYEAQ. With 1 base removed from V and 1 base from J, the gap between germline ends came to 7 bases. The CDR3 sequence is 14 residues long. CDR3 sequence: CASSLVDRNTEAFF. The CDR3 DNA sequence: TGTGCCAGCAGCTTAGTGGACAGGAACACTGAAGCTTTCTTT.

The V and J genes are TRBV20-1 and TRBJ2-5; TRBD1 might be the D (6 bases). Trimming stripped 6 bases from V and 5 bases from J, with 22 bases between. This CDR3 is built from 15 residues. Germline V gene lookup returns CDR1 DFQATT and CDR2 SNEGSKA (reference sequence). The CDR3 DNA sequence: TGCAGTGCCCAAACCGGACAGTTAATTTCGGAGACCCAGTACTTC. As protein: CSAQTGQLISETQYF.

This clonotype came up many times. The genes are TRBV12-3 or TRBV12-4 and TRBJ2-1; D tentatively fits TRBD1 or TRBD2 (5 bases each). CDR3 length: 13 amino acids. V was shortened by 1 base and J by 5 bases, with 6 bases between the two germline ends. CDR3 DNA sequence: TGTGCCAGCAGTTTAGTGGGGGACAATGAGCAGTTCTTC. Residues: CASSLVGDNEQFF.